This TCR beta chain was sequenced for a study of tumor T cells in aggressive B-cell lymphoma. Trimming cost V 7 bases and J 1 base; bases outside gene matches: 10. CDR1 and CDR2 from the germline V gene are MDHEN and SYDVKM. This CDR3 comprises 15 residues. Data came from immunoSEQ multiplex PCR; TCRdb stores just in-frame clones and leaves some out. The sample has about 3,500 clones; more than 75% are singletons. The chain couples TRBV28 to TRBJ2-7; 7 nucleotides agree with TRBD1. The sequencing sample was made of tumor tissue. The clonotype comes from an adult with diffuse large B cell lymphoma. CDR3 residues: CASIFLRTGSYEQYF. The CDR3 DNA is TGTGCCAGCATCTTCCTCCGGACAGGTTCCTACGAGCAGTACTTC.